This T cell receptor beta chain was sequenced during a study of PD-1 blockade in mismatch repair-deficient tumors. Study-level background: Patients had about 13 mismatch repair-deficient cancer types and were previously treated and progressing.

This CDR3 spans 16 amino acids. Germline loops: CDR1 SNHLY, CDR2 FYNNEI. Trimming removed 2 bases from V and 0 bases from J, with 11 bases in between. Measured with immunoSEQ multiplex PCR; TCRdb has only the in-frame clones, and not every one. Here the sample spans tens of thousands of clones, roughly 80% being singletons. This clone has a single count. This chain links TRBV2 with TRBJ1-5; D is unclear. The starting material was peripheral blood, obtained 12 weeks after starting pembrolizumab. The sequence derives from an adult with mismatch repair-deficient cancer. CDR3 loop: CASSEFGRISNQPQHF. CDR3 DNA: TGTGCCAGCAGTGAATTTGGAAGGATTAGCAATCAGCCCCAGCATTTT.